A single sample is the source of the 5 T cell receptor beta chains below, sequenced in a study of blood T cell repertoires in COVID-19. Produced via immunoSEQ multiplex PCR; TCRdb's table is partial and in-frame only. The data show around 84,000 clones, 75% to 85% seen once. Input material: peripheral blood. The receptors here all came from a man aged 60 to 75 with COVID-19, enrolled during active disease.

V gene TRBV2 combines with J gene TRBJ1-4, with D tentatively TRBD1 (6 bases). CDR1 SNHLY and CDR2 FYNNEI come from the germline V gene. Trimming pared 6 bases from V and 8 bases from J, leaving 16 bases between. The CDR3 sequence is 14 residues long. CDR3 amino acids: CASRGAGLLEKLFF. Written as DNA, the CDR3 is TGTGCCAGCAGGGGGGCAGGGCTCCTCGAAAAACTGTTTTTT.

A single count supports this clone. The V and J genes are TRBV11-2 and TRBJ2-6, with D possibly being TRBD2 (5 bases). Germline V gene data show CDR1 as SGHAT and CDR2 as FQNNGV. The length of the CDR3 is 15 residues. Trimming left V 2 bases short and J 1 base short, with 6 bases between. This CDR3 reads CASSLSGSGANVLTF. DNA for the CDR3: TGTGCCAGCAGCTTATCGGGGTCTGGGGCCAACGTCCTGACTTTC.

The chain links TRBV25-1 to TRBJ2-3; D is unresolved. Trimming left V 7 bases short and J 0 bases short, with 8 bases between. The germline V gene has CDR1 MGHDK and CDR2 SYGVNS. This CDR3 comprises 13 residues. CDR3 protein: CASIKASTDTQYF. The DNA for the CDR3 is TGTGCCAGCATCAAAGCGAGCACAGATACGCAGTATTTT.

This chain uses TRBV19 with TRBJ1-1; D call uncertain. This CDR3 is built from 12 residues. The V and J ends lost 4 bases and 2 bases respectively, with 5 bases between them. Germline V CDR1 and CDR2: LNHDA, SQIVND (reference sequence). The CDR3 sequence is CASSTFNTEAFF. The CDR3 region has the DNA TGTGCCAGTAGTACCTTTAACACTGAAGCTTTCTTT.

This chain links TRBV13 with TRBJ2-5; weak D call: TRBD2 (6 bases). The length of the CDR3 is 14 residues. CDR1 PRHDT and CDR2 FYEKMQ come from the germline V gene (reference sequence). The V end lost 6 bases, the J end lost 6 bases, and 17 bases lay between the germline ends. CDR3 sequence: CASRKGLREKTQYF. CDR3 coding DNA: TGTGCCAGCAGAAAGGGACTCAGGGAAAAGACCCAGTACTTC.